A single T cell receptor (beta chain) is shown here with its context. Its antigen remains unknown. The repertoire was sequenced with immunoSEQ multiplex PCR; TCRdb's copy has only in-frame clones and lacks some. The table records 450,000 to 500,000 clones, roughly 80% of them present only once. This sample is drawn from a study of shared clonotypes between healthy human individuals. Broader study findings: Sequencing depth was predicted to influence how clonotypes are shared among donors. The diversity represented, both genetic and in exposure history, was limited by few donors.

The CDR3 runs 13 residues. Germline-derived CDR1 and CDR2 are SGHAT and FQNNGV. Trimming removed 5 bases at V and 8 bases at J, with 15 bases between. The V gene is TRBV11-2, the J gene TRBJ1-2; D gene uncertain. The specimen was PBMCs. This sequence originates from a woman aged 40 to 49 in good health. Some clones in this sample may be carry-over from other donors' samples. CDR3 nucleotides: TGTGCCAGCAGCGCTAATACACGTTCCGGCTACACCTTC. Protein sequence: CASSANTRSGYTF. Complete variable domain (other parts from reference TRBV11-2 and TRBJ1-2): EAGVAQSPRYKIIEKRQSVAFWCNPISGHATLYWYQQILGQGPKLLIQFQNNGVVDDSQLPKDRFSAERLKGVDSTLKIQPAKLEDSAVYLCASSANTRSGYTFGSGTRLTVV.